These T cell receptor beta chains were read from a single sample in a study of T cells in localized non-small cell lung cancer. Using immunoSEQ multiplex PCR, the repertoire was profiled, and TCRdb retains in-frame clones only, with some absent. The table records 1,200 to 1,500 clones, around 21% of them present only once. The sequenced sample was lung tumor tissue, obtained before any cancer treatment. These receptors came from a male donor at least 60 years old with stage I lung adenocarcinoma. Each CDR3 is given with its conserved first and last residue. The order of the fields is clone size, D gene, J gene, V gene, CDR3 protein, CDR3 DNA. D genes are given only for firm matches. Clone size is shown for a subset of rows, as once, few, many or a class of expanded clone.

>large|TRBD2|TRBJ2-3|TRBV15
CATSGGLAAYTDTQYF
TGTGCCACCAGCGGAGGACTAGCGGCATACACAGATACGCAGTATTTT
>NA|NA|TRBJ2-1|TRBV9
CASTPNLGGEQFF
TGTGCCAGCACCCCGAATCTAGGGGGAGAGCAGTTCTTC
>few|NA|TRBJ2-7|TRBV6-8
CASSYPKTLAYTYEQYF
TGTGCCAGCAGTTACCCTAAGACTCTAGCGTACACCTACGAGCAGTACTTC
>NA|NA|TRBJ1-1|TRBV7-2
CASSFGTNTEAFF
TGTGCCAGCAGCTTCGGCACGAACACTGAAGCTTTCTTT
>few|NA|TRBJ2-3|TRBV6-8
CASSCPPGTSTDTQYF
TGTGCCAGCAGTTGCCCCCCAGGGACTAGCACAGATACGCAGTATTTT
>NA|TRBD1|TRBJ1-2|TRBV19
CASSQTGGGYYGYTF
TGTGCCAGTAGCCAAACAGGGGGCGGATACTATGGCTACACCTTC
>few|NA|TRBJ2-2|TRBV18
CASSPPSRVGGELFF
TGTGCCAGCTCACCACCAAGCAGGGTCGGCGGGGAGCTGTTTTTT
>NA|NA|TRBJ1-5|TRBV30
CAWSTGTLNQPQHF
TGTGCCTGGAGTACAGGAACGCTCAATCAGCCCCAGCATTTT
>medium-sized|NA|TRBJ2-7|TRBV11-3
CASSLGGTSYEQYF
TGTGCCAGCAGCTTAGGAGGGACCTCCTACGAGCAGTACTTC
>NA|NA|TRBJ2-7|TRBV29-1
CSVGSGERYEQYF
TGCAGCGTTGGGTCAGGGGAAAGGTACGAGCAGTACTTC
>NA|TRBD2|TRBJ2-1|TRBV10-2
CASSVLAVPYNEQFF
TGCGCCAGCAGTGTCCTAGCGGTCCCCTACAATGAGCAGTTCTTC
>NA|TRBD2|TRBJ2-7|TRBV6-8
CASRELAGEDEQYF
TGTGCCAGCAGGGAACTAGCGGGAGAGGACGAGCAGTACTTC
>few|TRBD1|TRBJ2-7|TRBV11-3
CASSREGTGVEQYF
TGTGCCAGCAGCCGGGAGGGGACAGGGGTCGAGCAGTACTTC
>once|NA|TRBJ2-2|TRBV12-5
CASGLVGGENTGELFF
TGTGCTAGTGGTTTGGTCGGGGGAGAGAACACCGGGGAGCTGTTTTTT
>large|TRBD1|TRBJ1-4|TRBV6-8
CASKRFGTGDEKLFF
TGTGCCAGCAAAAGGTTCGGGACAGGGGATGAAAAACTGTTTTTT
>NA|NA|TRBJ2-7|TRBV28
CASSSGSFTSYEQYF
TGTGCCAGCAGTTCCGGGAGTTTCACCTCCTACGAGCAGTACTTC
>NA|NA|TRBJ1-1|TRBV19
CASREGRTEAFF
TGTGCCAGTAGGGAGGGGAGGACTGAAGCTTTCTTT
>NA|NA|TRBJ2-7|TRBV5-1
CASSLEMSMGDYEQYF
TGCGCCAGCAGTCTCGAGATGTCTATGGGAGACTACGAGCAGTACTTC
>NA|NA|TRBJ2-3|TRBV7-5
CATASQGISSTDTQYF
TGTGCCACAGCGTCCCAGGGGATATCTAGCACAGATACGCAGTATTTT
>NA|TRBD1|TRBJ2-1|TRBV19
CASSIFGDRGGNEQFF
TGTGCCAGTAGTATTTTTGGGGACAGAGGTGGGAATGAGCAGTTCTTC
>NA|NA|TRBJ1-1|TRBV9
CASRNRRNTEAFF
TGTGCCAGCAGAAACAGGAGGAACACTGAAGCTTTCTTT
>NA|TRBD1|TRBJ1-3|TRBV9
CASARGQAGNTIYF
TGTGCCAGCGCTCGGGGACAGGCTGGAAACACCATATATTTT
>NA|TRBD2|TRBJ2-2|TRBV11-3
CASSLGASGTNTGELFF
TGTGCCAGCAGCTTAGGGGCTAGCGGTACGAACACCGGGGAGCTGTTTTTT
>NA|NA|TRBJ1-1|TRBV11-3
CASSLGGAMNTEAFF
TGTGCCAGCAGCTTAGGTGGGGCCATGAACACTGAAGCTTTCTTT
>NA|NA|TRBJ1-1|TRBV29-1
CSVEGPRTEAFF
TGCAGCGTTGAGGGCCCACGCACTGAAGCTTTCTTT
>NA|NA|TRBJ2-7|TRBV18
CASSPPGLSYEQYF
TGTGCCAGCTCACCACCGGGACTCTCCTACGAGCAGTACTTC
>NA|NA|TRBJ2-7|TRBV7-7
CASSSDGGALFDGLYEQYF
TGTGCCAGCAGCTCCGATGGGGGAGCTCTATTTGATGGACTCTACGAGCAGTACTTC
>large|TRBD2|TRBJ2-1|TRBV15
CATSSGGRGNEQFF
TGTGCCACCAGCTCTGGCGGGAGAGGTAATGAGCAGTTCTTC
>once|TRBD1|TRBJ2-7|TRBV18
CASSPRDSSYEQYF
TGTGCCAGCTCACCCAGGGACAGCTCCTACGAGCAGTACTTC
>NA|NA|TRBJ2-1|TRBV30
CASIRPYNEQFF
TGTGCCAGCATCCGACCGTACAATGAGCAGTTCTTC
>NA|TRBD2|TRBJ2-3|TRBV28
CASSFSGRARTDTQYF
TGTGCCAGCAGTTTCTCAGGGAGGGCACGCACAGATACGCAGTATTTT
>NA|NA|TRBJ1-3|TRBV30
CAWSVNEGNTIYF
TGTGCCTGGAGTGTAAACGAGGGAAACACCATATATTTT
>NA|NA|TRBJ2-1|TRBV7-5
CASSPRNQLAGGPGEQFF
TGTGCCAGCAGCCCCCGCAACCAACTAGCGGGAGGGCCTGGTGAGCAGTTCTTC
>large|NA|TRBJ1-5|TRBV9
CASSVGNSNQPQHF
TGTGCCAGCAGCGTAGGGAATAGCAATCAGCCCCAGCATTTT
>NA|NA|TRBJ2-1|TRBV14
CASSQVLGSSLNEQFF
TGTGCCAGCAGCCAAGTCCTTGGCTCCTCCCTTAATGAGCAGTTCTTC
>few|NA|TRBJ2-1|TRBV18
CASSPGQGNEQFF
TGTGCCAGCTCACCAGGGCAGGGTAATGAGCAGTTCTTC
>large|NA|TRBJ1-1|TRBV6-8
CASSYVWDTEAFF
TGTGCCAGCAGTTACGTGTGGGACACTGAAGCTTTCTTT
>NA|NA|TRBJ2-2|TRBV19
CASSIRWDTRNTGELFF
TGTGCCAGTAGTATACGGTGGGACACAAGGAACACCGGGGAGCTGTTTTTT
>few|NA|TRBJ2-7|TRBV11-3
CASSSGNPSRDWSYEQYF
TGTGCCAGCAGCTCCGGAAATCCTAGTCGAGACTGGTCCTACGAGCAGTACTTC
>NA|NA|TRBJ2-5|TRBV11-3
CASSRAGGDSSKTQYF
TGTGCCAGCAGCCGCGCCGGCGGGGACAGTTCGAAGACCCAGTACTTC
>NA|NA|TRBJ2-5|TRBV11-3
CASSLLWATETQYF
TGTGCCAGCAGCTTGCTATGGGCCACAGAGACCCAGTACTTC
>few|NA|TRBJ1-1|TRBV6-8
CASSLAENTEAFF
TGTGCCAGCAGCCTAGCAGAGAACACTGAAGCTTTCTTT
>NA|TRBD1|TRBJ2-3|TRBV10-3
CAIRPTGAGDTQYF
TGTGCCATCAGACCCACAGGGGCGGGAGATACGCAGTATTTT
>NA|NA|TRBJ1-1|TRBV11-3
CASSKGRGNTEAFF
TGTGCCAGCAGTAAGGGTAGGGGGAACACTGAAGCTTTCTTT
>few|TRBD2|TRBJ2-7|TRBV11-3
CASSLGTSGNYEQYF
TGTGCCAGCAGCTTAGGGACTAGCGGAAACTACGAGCAGTACTTC
>NA|NA|TRBJ1-4|TRBV6-8
CAIRDGVANEKLFF
TGTGCCATCAGGGACGGGGTGGCTAATGAAAAACTGTTTTTT
>NA|TRBD2|TRBJ2-1|TRBV28
CASSLRGGTSEQFF
TGTGCCAGCAGTTTACGGGGCGGGACTAGTGAGCAGTTCTTC
>NA|TRBD1|TRBJ1-4|TRBV30
CAWRRGLLEEKLFF
TGTGCCTGGAGGAGGGGGCTTCTAGAAGAAAAACTGTTTTTT
>few|TRBD1|TRBJ1-1|TRBV11-3
CASNTPRDRGEDTEAFF
TGTGCCAGCAACACCCCCCGGGACAGGGGGGAGGACACTGAAGCTTTCTTT
>few|NA|TRBJ1-1|TRBV29-1
CSVFPSPNTEAFF
TGCAGCGTTTTCCCGAGTCCCAACACTGAAGCTTTCTTT
>once|NA|TRBJ2-1|TRBV29-1
CSVEMRGKEQFF
TGCAGCGTTGAAATGCGGGGAAAAGAGCAGTTCTTC
>NA|NA|TRBJ2-1|TRBV6-8
CASSSRTVGEQQFF
TGTGCCAGCAGTTCAAGGACAGTTGGGGAACAGCAGTTCTTC
>few|NA|TRBJ2-2|TRBV9
CASSEVSTGELFF
TGTGCCAGCAGTGAAGTTAGCACCGGGGAGCTGTTTTTT